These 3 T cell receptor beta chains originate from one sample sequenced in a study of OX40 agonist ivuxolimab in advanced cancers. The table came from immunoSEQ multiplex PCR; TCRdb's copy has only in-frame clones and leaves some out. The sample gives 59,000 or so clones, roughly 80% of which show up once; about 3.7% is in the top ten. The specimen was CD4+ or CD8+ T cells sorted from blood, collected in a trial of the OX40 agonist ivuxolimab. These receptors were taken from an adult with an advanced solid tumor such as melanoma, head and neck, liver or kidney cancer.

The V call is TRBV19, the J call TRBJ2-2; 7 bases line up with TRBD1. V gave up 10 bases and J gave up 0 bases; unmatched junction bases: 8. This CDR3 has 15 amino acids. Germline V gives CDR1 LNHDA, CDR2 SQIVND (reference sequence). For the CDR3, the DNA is TGTGCCACCCAAAAGGGGGCGCCGAACACCGGGGAGCTGTTTTTT. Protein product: CATQKGAPNTGELFF. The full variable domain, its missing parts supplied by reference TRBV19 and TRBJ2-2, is DGGITQSPKYLFRKEGQNVTLSCEQNLNHDAMYWYRQDPGQGLRLIYYSQIVNDFQKGDIAEGYSVSREKKESFPLTVTSAQKNPTAFYLCATQKGAPNTGELFFGEGSRLTVL.

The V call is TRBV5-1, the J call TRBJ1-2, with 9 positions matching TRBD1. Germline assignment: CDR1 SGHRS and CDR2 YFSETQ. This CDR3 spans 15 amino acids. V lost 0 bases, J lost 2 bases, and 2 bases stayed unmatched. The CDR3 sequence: CASSLGTGENYGYTF. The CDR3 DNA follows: TGCGCCAGCAGCTTGGGGACAGGGGAGAACTATGGCTACACCTTC.

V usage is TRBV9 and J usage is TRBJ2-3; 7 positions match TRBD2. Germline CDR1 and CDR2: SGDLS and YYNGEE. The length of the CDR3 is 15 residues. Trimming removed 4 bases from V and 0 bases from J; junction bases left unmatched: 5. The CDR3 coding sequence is TGTGCCAGCAGCCGCCGCGGGGGAAGCACAGATACGCAGTATTTT. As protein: CASSRRGGSTDTQYF.